This T cell receptor (beta chain) was sequenced for a study of blood T cells in healthy people across ages. Notes on the study in general: Because sorting was not performed, PBMCs prevented conclusive naive versus antigen-experienced comparison. Nothing was known about donor CMV status, and this possibly confounded expanded clonotype changes.

This clonotype was observed many times. Its antigen remains unidentified. The study isolated at least 6 million PBMCs from each sample. A sample-barcoded 5' primer and a J-beta primer mix were used in a second PCR of roughly 6 to 11 cycles. Every sample produced at least 2.5 million CDR3-containing paired-end reads. TCRdb processed the 5' RACE reads anew with MiXCR; each CDR3 protein has one entry. The table has approximately 810,000 distinct CDR3 sequences, roughly 26% seen once; the top ten hold 15% to 20%. This sequence was found in a woman older than 75 in good health. The sequenced sample was blood.

CDR3 in amino acids: CASSLIPGQGSTDTQYF. The DNA of the CDR3 is TGTGCCAGCAGCTTAATTCCGGGACAGGGGAGCACAGATACGCAGTATTTT. The chain employs TRBV7-9 and TRBJ2-3, with 10 bases fitting TRBD1. V trimming: 2 bases; J trimming: 0 bases; junction bases outside the gene matches: 5. The CDR3 runs to 17 residues. Germline CDR1 and CDR2: SEHNR and FQNEAQ (reference sequence). The variable domain in full, with the rest retrieved from reference TRBV7-9 and TRBJ2-3, is DTGVSQNPRHKITKRGQNVTFRCDPISEHNRLYWYRQTLGQGPEFLTYFQNEAQLEKSRLLSDRFSAERPKGSFSTLEIQRTEQGDSAMYLCASSLIPGQGSTDTQYFGPGTRLTVL.